This T cell receptor beta chain was sequenced for a study of persistence of HIV-infected CD4 T cells. Study information: The sample holds CD4+ T cells responsive to CMV or HIV-1 Gag.

An overlapping HIV-1 Gag peptide pool stimulated these cells at roughly 1 ug/peptide/mL. CD40L-negative CD69-negative CD45RO-high memory CD4+ T cells were sorted as populations depleted of antigen-responding cells. These HIV-1-infected adults initiated suppressive ART in chronic infection. Stimulated PBMCs had first been depleted of CD8+ T cells. As to this clone: Its antigen is not known.

The immunoSEQ assay was version 4, run in survey mode. Generated by immunoSEQ multiplex PCR, the TCRdb table keeps only in-frame clones and is missing some. The sample has 35,000 or so clones; approximately 87% are singletons. The starting material was cultured CD4+ T cells from PBMCs, obtained from a patient who received antiretroviral therapy. This receptor was identified in an adult with HIV. The donor label of this sample is uncertain.

The CDR3 DNA sequence: TGTGCCTGGCAGACCGAAGTCTCCTATAATTCACCCCTCCACTTT. It encodes CAWQTEVSYNSPLHF. The chain joins TRBV30 to TRBJ1-6, with unresolved D. This CDR3 spans 15 amino acids. Germline CDR1 and CDR2: GTSNPN and SVGIG (reference sequence). The ends were cut back, 5 bases at V and 0 bases at J, with 11 bases in the middle.